The sequence of this T cell receptor (beta chain) was determined in a study of molecular identifiers for immune sequencing clone quantification. Across the study: In replicates, the authors split RNA from around 20,000 or 100,000 naive CD8 cells five ways and sequenced four.

The germline V gene has CDR1 LGHNA and CDR2 YSLEER. V was shortened by 2 bases and J by 10 bases, with 14 bases between the two germline ends. The CDR3 loop spans 14 amino acids. Findings and caveats of the study: Whereas naive cells kept under 1% of molecules in clones above 20 RNA copies, such clones held over 97% in effectors.

Remarks on this clonotype: What it binds is not known. This may be a read error, as it is one base from a much larger clone.

A single record per CDR3 protein comes from TCRdb applying MiXCR to the PCR reads. The sample lists about 36,000 distinct CDR3 sequences; approximately 17% were seen once. The chain combines TRBV4-3 with TRBJ1-4; TRBD1 is a possible D gene (5 bases). Sample: naive CD8+ T cells from blood, with Jurkat cell RNA spiked in. Subset specified: FACS-sorted CD8+CD4-CCR7+CD45RA+ naive T cells. The TCR sequence derives from a human donor in good health. Some libraries in this study had Jurkat cell RNA spiked in. This CDR3 is CASSQRGVEGKLFF. The DNA for the CDR3 is TGCGCCAGCAGCCAACGGGGCGTCGAGGGAAAACTGTTTTTT.